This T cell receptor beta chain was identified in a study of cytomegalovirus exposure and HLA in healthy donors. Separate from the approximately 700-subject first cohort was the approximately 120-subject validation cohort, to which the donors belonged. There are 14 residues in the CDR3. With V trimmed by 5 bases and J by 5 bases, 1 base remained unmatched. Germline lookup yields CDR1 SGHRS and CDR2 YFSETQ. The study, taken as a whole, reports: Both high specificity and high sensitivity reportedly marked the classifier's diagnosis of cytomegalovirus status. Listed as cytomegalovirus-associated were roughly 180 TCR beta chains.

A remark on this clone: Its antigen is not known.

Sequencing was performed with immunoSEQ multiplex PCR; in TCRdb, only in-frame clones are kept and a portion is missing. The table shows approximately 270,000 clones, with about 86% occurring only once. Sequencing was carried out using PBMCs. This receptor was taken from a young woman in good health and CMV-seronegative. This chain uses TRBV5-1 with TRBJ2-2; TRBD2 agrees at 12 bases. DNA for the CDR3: TGCGCCAGCAGGCTAGCGGGAGGGACCGGGGAGCTGTTTTTT. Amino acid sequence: CASRLAGGTGELFF.